The 7 T cell receptor beta chains given below trace back to one sample, sequenced in a study of cytomegalovirus exposure and HLA in healthy donors. In the PCR, 60 Vbeta and 13 Jbeta primers were used. Sequencing used immunoSEQ multiplex PCR; TCRdb keeps in-frame clones, though not all of them. The sample holds approximately 160,000 clones, more than 80% seen once. Sequenced input: PBMCs. The receptors were sampled from a man younger than 35 in good health and CMV-seronegative.

The chain combines TRBV7-9 with TRBJ1-3; D remains ambiguous. Germline V gene sequence: CDR1 SEHNR, CDR2 FQNEAQ (reference sequence). The CDR3 spans 14 residues. The V end was cut by 2 bases, the J end by 2 bases, with 7 bases between. CDR3 bases: TGTGCCAGCAGCTTACCGGGAACTGGAAACACCATATATTTT. Its translation: CASSLPGTGNTIYF. The complete variable domain, with remaining parts taken from reference TRBV7-9 and TRBJ1-3, reads DTGVSQNPRHKITKRGQNVTFRCDPISEHNRLYWYRQTLGQGPEFLTYFQNEAQLEKSRLLSDRFSAERPKGSFSTLEIQRTEQGDSAMYLCASSLPGTGNTIYFGEGSWLTVV.

The chain links TRBV9 to TRBJ1-2; maybe TRBD1 (5 bases). The CDR3 extends over 15 amino acids. Trimming removed 3 bases from V and 5 bases from J, with 17 bases in between. Germline CDR1 reads SGDLS; CDR2 reads YYNGEE. The CDR3 region is CASSAPLGQGYGYTF. CDR3 in DNA: TGTGCCAGCAGCGCCCCCCTAGGCCAGGGATATGGCTACACCTTC. Based on the CDR3 plus reference TRBV9 and TRBJ1-2, the full variable domain is DSGVTQTPKHLITATGQRVTLRCSPRSGDLSVYWYQQSLDQGLQFLIQYYNGEERAKGNILERFSAQQFPDLHSELNLSSLELGDSALYFCASSAPLGQGYGYTFGSGTRLTVV.

The rearrangement uses TRBV19 and TRBJ1-1, with a weak D call TRBD1 (5 bases). The CDR3 contains 12 residues. Trimming removed 3 bases from V and 10 bases from J, with 12 bases in between. CDR1 is LNHDA and CDR2 is SQIVND in the germline V gene (reference sequence). CDR3 nucleotide sequence: TGTGCCAGTAGTATTAGGGAGGGGTCAGCTTTCTTT. Translating it yields CASSIREGSAFF. Full variable domain (missing parts from reference TRBV19 and TRBJ1-1): DGGITQSPKYLFRKEGQNVTLSCEQNLNHDAMYWYRQDPGQGLRLIYYSQIVNDFQKGDIAEGYSVSREKKESFPLTVTSAQKNPTAFYLCASSIREGSAFFGQGTRLTVV.

This clone came up a few times. The gene calls are TRBV4-2 and TRBJ2-1; a weak D match, TRBD2 (6 bases). CDR1 and CDR2 (germline): LGHNA, YNFKEQ. V was trimmed by 0 bases and J by 4 bases, leaving 13 bases between them. This CDR3 contains 16 residues. CDR3 DNA: TGTGCCAGCAGCCAAGATGCCACTAGCCCGTACAATGAGCAGTTCTTC. This codes for CASSQDATSPYNEQFF.

The V call is TRBV7-9, the J call TRBJ1-3; TRBD1 is a possible D gene (5 bases). Trimming removed 4 bases from V and 4 bases from J, with 14 bases in between. Germline CDR1 SEHNR, CDR2 FQNEAQ (reference sequence). The CDR3 consists of 15 residues. CDR3 DNA sequence: TGTGCCAGCAGCTCAAAATCGGGGGGAGGAAACACCATATATTTT. It translates to CASSSKSGGGNTIYF.

In this sample, this clone turned up a few times. The chain couples TRBV10-2 to TRBJ1-5; D is perhaps TRBD1 (5 bases). V lost 5 bases and J lost 1, with 12 bases in between. Germline V CDR1 and CDR2: WSHSY, SAAADI. The CDR3 totals 15 residues. The CDR3 nucleotides read TGCGCCAGCAGTATGTTGGGGCAGAGCAATCAGCCCCAGCATTTT. Translated: CASSMLGQSNQPQHF.

This clone was counted a single time. As DNA, the CDR3 is TGTGCCATCAGTGAGGAGACTAGCGGTCCCTACGAGCAGTACTTC. Residues: CAISEETSGPYEQYF. The rearrangement links TRBV10-3 to TRBJ2-7; 9 bases map to TRBD2. Germline CDR1 ENHRY, CDR2 SYGVKD. Losses at the gene ends were 2 bases for V and 2 bases for J; bases not matched to a gene: 4. This CDR3 has 15 residues.